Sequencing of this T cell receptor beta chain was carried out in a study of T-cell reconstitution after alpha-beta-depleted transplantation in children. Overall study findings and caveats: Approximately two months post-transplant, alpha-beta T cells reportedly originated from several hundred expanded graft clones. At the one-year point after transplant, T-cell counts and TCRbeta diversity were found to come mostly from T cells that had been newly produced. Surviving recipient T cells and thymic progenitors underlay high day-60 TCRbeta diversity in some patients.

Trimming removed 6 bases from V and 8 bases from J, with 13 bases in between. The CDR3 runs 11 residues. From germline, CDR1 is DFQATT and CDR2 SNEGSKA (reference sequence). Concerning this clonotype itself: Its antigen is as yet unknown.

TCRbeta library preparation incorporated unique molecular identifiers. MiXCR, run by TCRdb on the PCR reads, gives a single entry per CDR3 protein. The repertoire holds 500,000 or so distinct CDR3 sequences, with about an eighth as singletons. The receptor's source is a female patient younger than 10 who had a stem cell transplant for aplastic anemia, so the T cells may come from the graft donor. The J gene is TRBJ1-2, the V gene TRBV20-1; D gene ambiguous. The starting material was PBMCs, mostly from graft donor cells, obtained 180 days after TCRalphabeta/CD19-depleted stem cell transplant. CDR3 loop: CSALKCRGYTF. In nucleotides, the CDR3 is TGCAGTGCCCTGAAATGTAGGGGCTACACCTTC.